A selection of T cell receptor beta chains follows, all from one sample in a study of CD8+ T cells in alopecia areata. Data came from immunoSEQ multiplex PCR; TCRdb stores just in-frame clones and leaves some out. Altogether approximately 98,000 clones are present, approximately 63% being singletons, with the ten largest covering approximately 22%. The sequenced sample was CD8+ T cells sorted from blood. The receptor set was obtained from a human donor in good health. Both conserved end residues are part of each CDR3. A D gene is named only where the DNA matches it firmly. Size values are once, few and many counts, or a class for expanded clones, and some rows have none.

J: TRBJ2-5; V: TRBV7-8; D: -; size: -; CDR3: CASSLANWGPKETQYF; DNA: TGTGCCAGCAGCTTAGCGAATTGGGGTCCTAAAGAGACCCAGTACTTC
J: TRBJ2-7; V: TRBV6-1; D: -; size: -; CDR3: CASSSGTDAYEQYF; DNA: TGTGCCAGCTCCTCCGGGACGGACGCCTACGAGCAGTACTTC
J: TRBJ2-1; V: TRBV7-9; D: -; size: few; CDR3: CASSLGLSEQFF; DNA: TGTGCCAGCAGCTTGGGTCTCTCAGAGCAGTTCTTC
J: TRBJ2-3; V: TRBV9; D: -; size: -; CDR3: CASSVGSSSTDTQYF; DNA: TGTGCCAGCAGCGTAGGTAGCAGTAGCACAGATACGCAGTATTTT
J: TRBJ2-2; V: TRBV27; D: -; size: -; CDR3: CASSSYTGELFF; DNA: TGTGCCAGCAGTTCGTACACCGGGGAGCTGTTTTTT
J: TRBJ2-1; V: TRBV28; D: -; size: -; CDR3: CASSLGTAGYNEQFF; DNA: TGTGCCAGCAGTTTAGGGACAGCGGGGTACAATGAGCAGTTCTTC
J: TRBJ2-7; V: TRBV30; D: TRBD2; size: -; CDR3: CAWSPSGAYEQYF; DNA: TGTGCCTGGAGTCCAAGCGGGGCCTACGAGCAGTACTTC
J: TRBJ1-1; V: TRBV25-1; D: -; size: -; CDR3: CASNQGTEAFF; DNA: TGTGCCAGCAACCAGGGGACTGAAGCTTTCTTT
J: TRBJ2-7; V: TRBV9; D: TRBD1; size: few; CDR3: CASSVGQGNEQYF; DNA: TGTGCCAGCAGCGTTGGACAGGGGAACGAGCAGTACTTC
J: TRBJ1-5; V: TRBV2; D: -; size: few; CDR3: CASSEAQARRGSNQPQHF; DNA: TGTGCCAGCAGTGAAGCGCAGGCTAGGAGAGGGAGCAATCAGCCCCAGCATTTT
J: TRBJ1-2; V: TRBV25-1; D: -; size: few; CDR3: CASSQGTPVSF; DNA: TGTGCCAGCAGTCAAGGGACTCCCGTTTCCTTC
J: TRBJ2-7; V: TRBV5-6; D: TRBD2; size: -; CDR3: CASSGVSMGRELYEQYF; DNA: TGTGCCAGCAGCGGGGTGAGCATGGGGAGGGAACTCTACGAGCAGTACTTC
J: TRBJ2-7; V: TRBV4-2; D: -; size: -; CDR3: CASSQTWTGSYEQYF; DNA: TGTGCCAGCAGCCAGACGTGGACTGGGAGCTACGAGCAGTACTTC
J: TRBJ1-1; V: TRBV28; D: -; size: once; CDR3: CASSPGTAVTEAFF; DNA: TGTGCCAGCAGTCCCGGGACGGCTGTGACTGAAGCTTTCTTT
J: TRBJ2-3; V: TRBV13; D: TRBD2; size: -; CDR3: CASSSGTSGARYF; DNA: TGTGCCAGCAGCTCCGGGACTAGCGGGGCTAGGTATTTT
J: TRBJ2-1; V: TRBV19; D: -; size: few; CDR3: CASSIRDTYEQFF; DNA: TGTGCCAGTAGTATACGGGACACCTATGAGCAGTTCTTC
J: TRBJ2-2; V: TRBV6-5; D: -; size: few; CDR3: CASAIGTNTGELFF; DNA: TGTGCCAGCGCCATTGGGACAAACACCGGGGAGCTGTTTTTT
J: TRBJ2-7; V: TRBV25-1; D: -; size: few; CDR3: CASSLDAGYEQYF; DNA: TGTGCCAGCAGCCTGGACGCAGGCTACGAGCAGTACTTC
J: TRBJ2-1; V: TRBV6-7; D: -; size: few; CDR3: CASRTRTGEDSYNEQFF; DNA: TGTGCCAGCAGAACCAGAACAGGGGAGGATTCCTACAATGAGCAGTTCTTC
J: TRBJ1-1; V: TRBV5-6; D: -; size: -; CDR3: CASSLGRGLEAFF; DNA: TGTGCCAGCAGCCTGGGAAGGGGTTTAGAAGCTTTCTTT
J: TRBJ1-1; V: TRBV19; D: -; size: -; CDR3: CASSIGDTNTEAFF; DNA: TGTGCCAGTAGTATCGGGGATACGAACACTGAAGCTTTCTTT
J: TRBJ1-6; V: TRBV19; D: -; size: -; CDR3: CASMGLIGALHF; DNA: TGTGCCAGTATGGGGTTAATCGGCGCCCTCCACTTT
J: TRBJ2-7; V: TRBV7-9; D: TRBD2; size: -; CDR3: CASSFQLAGGSYEQYF; DNA: TGTGCCAGCAGCTTTCAACTAGCGGGGGGCTCCTACGAGCAGTACTTC
J: TRBJ1-1; V: TRBV9; D: -; size: -; CDR3: CASSVGGGGNTEAFF; DNA: TGTGCCAGCAGCGTAGGCGGCGGGGGGAACACTGAAGCTTTCTTT
J: TRBJ1-1; V: TRBV7-2; D: -; size: few; CDR3: CASSSDGTEAFF; DNA: TGTGCCAGCAGCTCGGACGGCACTGAAGCTTTCTTT
J: TRBJ2-7; V: TRBV4-1; D: TRBD1; size: -; CDR3: CASSPGTGGRYEQYF; DNA: TGCGCCAGCAGCCCCGGGACAGGGGGCCGCTACGAGCAGTACTTC
J: TRBJ2-5; V: TRBV25-1; D: -; size: -; CDR3: CASSARLGGRETQYF; DNA: TGTGCCAGCAGTGCAAGACTAGGAGGTCGAGAGACCCAGTACTTC
J: TRBJ1-2; V: TRBV12-5; D: -; size: few; CDR3: CASGSQVRYGYTF; DNA: TGTGCTAGTGGTTCCCAGGTCCGCTATGGCTACACCTTC
J: TRBJ2-7; V: TRBV23-1; D: TRBD1; size: few; CDR3: CASSPKTPGTGNEQYF; DNA: TGCGCCAGCAGTCCCAAGACCCCCGGGACAGGGAACGAGCAGTACTTC
J: TRBJ1-1; V: TRBV4-1; D: -; size: -; CDR3: CASSLGTENTEAFF; DNA: TGCGCCAGCAGCCTCGGGACCGAGAACACTGAAGCTTTCTTT
J: TRBJ1-2; V: TRBV7-2; D: -; size: -; CDR3: CASIGLRGGYTF; DNA: TGTGCCAGCATTGGGTTACGGGGTGGCTACACCTTC
J: TRBJ2-3; V: TRBV6-4; D: TRBD2; size: -; CDR3: CASSDSASGGGTDTQYF; DNA: TGTGCCAGCAGTGACTCTGCTAGCGGGGGGGGCACAGATACGCAGTATTTT
J: TRBJ2-7; V: TRBV10-3; D: -; size: -; CDR3: CAISDYGASSSYEQYF; DNA: TGTGCCATCAGTGACTACGGGGCCTCGAGCTCCTACGAGCAGTACTTC
J: TRBJ2-4; V: TRBV7-9; D: TRBD1; size: -; CDR3: CASSPSDRFLNIQYF; DNA: TGTGCCAGCAGCCCATCGGACAGGTTTTTAAACATTCAGTACTTC
J: TRBJ1-2; V: TRBV29-1; D: -; size: -; CDR3: CSVAGDLSYGYTF; DNA: TGCAGCGTTGCCGGGGACTTGAGCTATGGCTACACCTTC
J: TRBJ2-3; V: TRBV4-2; D: TRBD1; size: -; CDR3: CASSQDWDRAGTDTQYF; DNA: TGTGCCAGCAGCCAAGACTGGGACAGGGCGGGCACAGATACGCAGTATTTT
J: TRBJ2-3; V: TRBV11-2; D: TRBD1; size: -; CDR3: CASSVDRVTDTQYF; DNA: TGTGCCAGCAGCGTGGACAGGGTGACAGATACGCAGTATTTT
J: TRBJ2-1; V: TRBV2; D: -; size: -; CDR3: CASSVSGTDSYNEQFF; DNA: TGTGCCAGCAGTGTATCCGGGACTGACTCCTACAATGAGCAGTTCTTC
J: TRBJ2-5; V: TRBV12-5; D: -; size: -; CDR3: CASGLVFGQGKETQYF; DNA: TGTGCTAGTGGTTTGGTATTCGGGCAGGGGAAAGAGACCCAGTACTTC
J: TRBJ2-7; V: TRBV9; D: -; size: -; CDR3: CASSVAVAPYEQYF; DNA: TGTGCCAGCAGCGTAGCTGTGGCCCCCTACGAGCAGTACTTC
J: TRBJ1-3; V: TRBV7-6; D: TRBD1; size: -; CDR3: CASSPTPGQGYMDTIYF; DNA: TGTGCCAGCAGCCCAACCCCGGGACAGGGGTACATGGACACCATATATTTT
J: TRBJ1-1; V: TRBV29-1; D: -; size: -; CDR3: CSVELPQLEAFF; DNA: TGCAGCGTTGAACTTCCCCAACTTGAAGCTTTCTTT
J: TRBJ1-1; V: TRBV19; D: -; size: -; CDR3: CASTLSAGGTEAFF; DNA: TGTGCCAGTACCCTGAGCGCGGGGGGCACTGAAGCTTTCTTT
J: TRBJ1-2; V: TRBV13; D: -; size: -; CDR3: CASSLQGALIYGYTF; DNA: TGTGCCAGCAGCTTACAGGGCGCACTCATCTATGGCTACACCTTC
J: TRBJ2-7; V: TRBV15; D: -; size: -; CDR3: CATSSWSSGEQYF; DNA: TGTGCCACCAGCAGTTGGAGCTCGGGCGAGCAGTACTTC
J: TRBJ1-2; V: TRBV20-1; D: -; size: -; CDR3: CSAGMIYTF; DNA: TGCAGTGCTGGGATGATCTACACCTTC
J: TRBJ1-1; V: TRBV5-6; D: TRBD1; size: once; CDR3: CASSPGTATTEAFF; DNA: TGTGCCAGCAGCCCCGGGACAGCGACCACTGAAGCTTTCTTT
J: TRBJ2-1; V: TRBV7-9; D: -; size: -; CDR3: CASSSGQYNEQFF; DNA: TGTGCCAGCAGCTCAGGACAGTACAATGAGCAGTTCTTC
J: TRBJ1-1; V: TRBV4-2; D: -; size: -; CDR3: CASSDDSTEAFF; DNA: TGTGCCAGCAGCGATGACAGCACTGAAGCTTTCTTT
J: TRBJ2-7; V: TRBV29-1; D: TRBD1; size: -; CDR3: CSVEDVGQGSYEQYF; DNA: TGCAGCGTCGAAGACGTCGGACAGGGCTCCTACGAGCAGTACTTC
J: TRBJ2-5; V: TRBV15; D: TRBD2; size: few; CDR3: CATSSRTSGGLYQETQYF; DNA: TGTGCCACCAGCAGCCGGACTAGCGGGGGGCTCTACCAAGAGACCCAGTACTTC
J: TRBJ1-2; V: TRBV28; D: TRBD1; size: -; CDR3: CASSFQGDLYGYTF; DNA: TGTGCCAGCAGTTTTCAGGGGGACCTTTATGGCTACACCTTC
J: TRBJ1-4; V: TRBV2; D: -; size: -; CDR3: CASGYTITTNEKLFF; DNA: TGTGCCAGCGGTTACACGATAACAACTAATGAAAAACTGTTTTTT
J: TRBJ1-4; V: TRBV28; D: -; size: -; CDR3: CASSFRADASTNEKLFF; DNA: TGTGCCAGCAGTTTTCGGGCAGATGCCTCAACTAATGAAAAACTGTTTTTT
J: TRBJ2-3; V: TRBV7-9; D: -; size: -; CDR3: CASSLPGGLTGTDTQYF; DNA: TGTGCCAGCAGCTTGCCCGGGGGCCTTACGGGCACAGATACGCAGTATTTT
J: TRBJ2-7; V: TRBV27; D: TRBD1; size: few; CDR3: CASREDRGAYEQYF; DNA: TGTGCCAGCAGGGAGGACAGGGGAGCCTACGAGCAGTACTTC
J: TRBJ2-7; V: TRBV9; D: -; size: -; CDR3: CASSVGPGLGSSYEQYF; DNA: TGTGCCAGCAGCGTAGGTCCGGGTTTGGGTAGTTCCTACGAGCAGTACTTC